One T cell receptor beta chain is described in this entry. What antigen it recognizes has not been identified. No per-base quality is available; no much larger clone lies one base away. The data are from a study of shared clonotypes between healthy human individuals (dated by TCRdb to 2019 to 2021). For the wider study: The cohort included three men and a couple of women between 18 and 49 years of age. For each donor, CD4 naive and CD4 memory were each given three plates, CD8 naive was given two plates, and CD8 memory was given one plate. Blood TCR repertoires of about five healthy adults were deeply sequenced to estimate repertoire size and the extent of clonotype sharing between individuals. Different laboratories and diverse techniques were used to prepare libraries and sequence TCR repertoires, to increase sequencing depth and limit assay-specific biases. Per donor, leukapheresis produced somewhere between about 0.94 and 9.5 billion PBMCs. Results and caveats for the whole study, not just this receptor: The small number of donors limited the genetic and exposure-history diversity represented. Sharing across a few donors was observed for about 5% of naive CD4, less than 4% of naive CD8, about 2.3% of memory CD4, and roughly 0.4% of memory CD8 clonotypes. Estimated clonotype richness was generally larger for naive than for memory subsets. Sampling was restricted to blood, and TCR repertoires in tissue are likely to differ from TCR repertoires in blood. Pairwise subsampling indicated that sequencing depth was expected to affect the degree of clonotype sharing among donors. Higher generation probabilities were observed for clonotypes shared by all four sorted-subset donors than for non-shared clonotypes. Rarefaction of sorted-subset datasets indicated incomplete sequencing despite the large sequencing depth.

CD8 naive samples were obtained by positive selection for CCR7 among CD45RO-negative cells, yielding a CD45RA+CCR7+ population from which TemRA cells were excluded. The donors were healthy, HIV-negative adults who had no recently reported acute infections or vaccinations. Every donor was a Caucasian adult residing in Nashville, Tennessee, USA. After blood collection by leukapheresis, PBMCs were isolated using Ficoll-Histopaque density gradient centrifugation and then cryopreserved in the vapor phase of liquid nitrogen. Analytical flow cytometry was used to check the purity and quantity of every magnetically sorted T cell population. Genomic DNA was isolated from every sorted fraction and measured by UV absorbance on a Nanodrop 2000c. TCR CDR3 regions were amplified from genomic DNA by multiplex PCR using the deep immunoSEQ assay. Extracted genomic DNA from each cell subset was spread evenly across all wells of several immunoSEQ 96-well plates, with each plate serving as a replicate. For sorted subsets, approximately 210 ng genomic DNA, equal to tens of thousands of T cell genomes, was loaded into each replicate PCR. Purified libraries were quantified with a Qubit 3.0 fluorometer, sized on a Bioanalyzer 2100, and re-quantified with the KAPA Library Quantification kit. Each immunoSEQ 96-well plate was sequenced on its own single-read 150-cycle Illumina NextSeq 550 flow cell. From the authors' description of their analysis: Because only junctional sequences without quality scores were contained in the immunoSEQ output, filtering matching that applied to full-length reads could not be performed. To assign V/J genes and CDR3, sequences were annotated against IMGT germline references using PyIR, a Python wrapper for IgBLAST v1.9. Reads with weak V/J assignments (E-value above 1e-6), missing CDR3, stop codons, out-of-frame junctions, or ambiguous translated residues were removed. V3J clonotypes were defined as sequences sharing the same inferred V gene, J gene, and CDR3 amino acid sequence. Percentage overlap between repertoires was calculated by dividing the number of shared unique clonotypes by the size of the smaller repertoire. Repertoire richness was assessed with RTK rarefaction, the Chao1 estimator, and Recon v2.1 estimates of unobserved clonotypes. Generation probabilities were computed with OLGA for all TCRbeta clonotypes obtained by the gDNA method from several donors. What TCRdb holds here is the immuneACCESS table cut down to in-frame rearrangements. Part of the clones is not present; checked against another copy, under half of the missing clones reflect an unresolved V gene, and the others are unexplained. V and J calls plus clone size are reproduced from that table; the DNA served to infer D and trimming. Counted in this sample were more than 2 million clones; 80% to 95% of them appeared once. The ten largest clones add up to around 1.7% of the sample.

From V the trimming removes 7 bases and from J it removes 4 bases, while the gene matches leave 15 bases of the junction unaccounted for. The CDR3, cysteine through phenylalanine, is 17 amino acids long. Only the CDR3 portion is preserved as DNA: 51 bases, with reading frame beginning at the first base. In the germline V gene (reference sequence), CDR1 corresponds to MNHEY and CDR2 to SMNVEV. Source material: naive CD8+ T cells from PBMCs. The cell subset or site label for this specimen denotes: CD45RA+CCR7+. The rearranged segments are TRBV27 and TRBJ2-3, with TRBD1 identical over 9 junction bases. This TCR was sampled from a young man in good health. Some clones in this sample may be carry-over from other donors' samples. The DNA sequence reads TGTGCCAGCACGCCGGACAGGGGAGGATTATTTGCAGATACGCAGTATTTT. Its protein is CASTPDRGGLFADTQYF.